This entry lists 25 T cell receptor beta chains sequenced from one sample in a study of T cell changes during pregnancy in multiple sclerosis. Measured with immunoSEQ multiplex PCR; TCRdb has only the in-frame clones, and not every one. Found here are around 19,000 clones, roughly 90% of them singletons; the top ten hold around 7%. Sequencing used CD8+ T cells from peripheral blood mononuclear cells, obtained in the third trimester of pregnancy. These receptors came from a female donor in good health, enrolled as a control in a pregnancy study.

The V call is TRBV7-9, the J call TRBJ2-7; TRBD2 matches at 11 bases. In germline, CDR1 is SEHNR, CDR2 FQNEAQ (reference sequence). The CDR3 is 14 residues long. With V trimmed by 3 bases and J by 6 bases, 4 bases remained unmatched. The CDR3 DNA reads as TGTGCCAGCAGCTTTAGCGGGAGGGCCGGCGAGCAGTACTTC. This sequence encodes CASSFSGRAGEQYF.

The rearrangement joins TRBV30 to TRBJ1-1, with D unclear. V lost 7 bases and J 0 bases, leaving 6 bases between the germline ends. Germline assignment: CDR1 GTSNPN and CDR2 SVGIG (reference sequence). The CDR3 spans 11 residues. CDR3 loop: CASGLNTEAFF. For the CDR3, the DNA is TGTGCCTCAGGCCTGAACACTGAAGCTTTCTTT. The full variable domain, its missing parts supplied by reference TRBV30 and TRBJ1-1, is SQTIHQWPATLVQPVGSPLSLECTVEGTSNPNLYWYRQAAGRGLQLLFYSVGIGQISSEVPQNLSASRPQDRQFILSSKKLLLSDSGFYLCASGLNTEAFFGQGTRLTVV.

The rearrangement links TRBV10-3 to TRBJ1-1; possible D gene TRBD1, 5 bases. Trimming removed 2 bases at V and 2 bases at J, with 18 bases between. Per germline, CDR1 ENHRY and CDR2 SYGVKD. The length of the CDR3 is 17 residues. This chain's CDR3 is CAISEGREFQPNTEAFF. CDR3 nucleotides: TGTGCCATCAGTGAGGGCAGGGAATTTCAACCAAACACTGAAGCTTTCTTT.

V and J are TRBV11-2 and TRBJ2-3, with TRBD1 matching 8 bases. The germline V gene encodes CDR1 SGHAT and CDR2 FQNNGV. The ends lost 5 bases at V and 1 base at J; junction bases unmatched: 5. The CDR3 totals 15 residues. CDR3 loop: CASSRTGPGTDTQYF. The CDR3 nucleotides are TGTGCCAGCAGCAGGACAGGGCCTGGCACAGATACGCAGTATTTT.

The gene calls are TRBV12-2 and TRBJ2-3; the table's TRBD2 call for D was not verified on the DNA. TRBV12-2 is designated a pseudogene. The CDR3 is 17 residues long. The CDR3 DNA reads TGTGCAAGTCGCTCCCGAGGTCGGGAGGTGGTTCCAGATACGCAGTATTTT. Protein: CASRSRGREVVPDTQYF.

The genes are TRBV10-2 and TRBJ2-1; TRBD2 is a possible D gene (6 bases). Germline V lookup: CDR1 WSHSY, CDR2 SAAADI. CDR3 length: 14 amino acids. Trimming left V 2 bases short and J 8 bases short, with 13 bases between. The CDR3 DNA reads TGCGCCAGCAGTGAGGAGACTAGATCCGATGAGCAGTTCTTC. Translation: CASSEETRSDEQFF.

This clone was recorded only once. This rearrangement joins TRBV5-1 to TRBJ1-1, with D unresolved. CDR1 and CDR2 (germline): SGHRS, YFSETQ. V gave up 0 bases and J gave up 5 bases, with 8 bases separating them. The CDR3 runs to 13 residues. The CDR3 DNA reads as TGCGCCAGCAGCTTGGTTCGCGCGACTGAAGCTTTCTTT. Its translation: CASSLVRATEAFF.

The V and J genes are TRBV7-9 and TRBJ1-2; maybe TRBD1 (5 bases). Germline-derived CDR1 and CDR2 are SEHNR and FQNEAQ (reference sequence). Trimming cost V 4 bases and J 5 bases, with 14 bases left between them. The CDR3 consists of 14 residues. This chain's CDR3 is CASSSWTQQYGYTF. Here the CDR3 DNA reads TGTGCCAGCAGCTCCTGGACACAGCAATATGGCTACACCTTC. Looking up the rest from reference TRBV7-9 and TRBJ1-2 gives the full variable domain: DTGVSQNPRHKITKRGQNVTFRCDPISEHNRLYWYRQTLGQGPEFLTYFQNEAQLEKSRLLSDRFSAERPKGSFSTLEIQRTEQGDSAMYLCASSSWTQQYGYTFGSGTRLTVV.

This chain uses TRBV6-1 with TRBJ2-5; 13 bases are a match to TRBD2. Germline V gene lookup returns CDR1 MNHNS and CDR2 SASEGT. The CDR3 loop spans 14 amino acids. J was trimmed by 4 bases and V by 4 bases; bases with no gene match: 0. CDR3 nucleotides: TGTGCCAGCAGTGGACTAGCGGGGGGAGAGACCCAGTACTTC. Translated: CASSGLAGGETQYF.

The V call is TRBV6-1, the J call TRBJ2-2, with 12 bases that match TRBD1. The V and J ends lost 8 bases and 4 bases, in that order; junction bases with no gene match: 2. CDR3 size: 14 residues. Per the germline V gene, CDR1 is MNHNS and CDR2 is SASEGT. The CDR3 here is CASRDRGRTGELFF. The CDR3 DNA is TGTGCCAGCCGGGACAGGGGGCGCACCGGGGAGCTGTTTTTT.

The gene calls are TRBV30 and TRBJ2-2; D unresolved. The CDR3 loop spans 13 amino acids. Germline CDR1 reads GTSNPN; CDR2 reads SVGIG (reference sequence). V lost 0 bases, J lost 5 bases, and 7 bases lay in between. CDR3 DNA: TGTGCCTGGAGTGTCAGTTGGACCGGGGAGCTGTTTTTT. Translating it yields CAWSVSWTGELFF.

In this sample, this clone turned up a few times. The chain is built from TRBV19 and TRBJ2-2, with 7 nucleotides matching TRBD1. This CDR3 contains 15 residues. The V segment lost 7 bases and the J segment 3 bases; nucleotides outside the gene matches: 8. The germline CDR1 and CDR2 sequences are LNHDA and SQIVND (reference sequence). The CDR3 DNA reads as TGTGCCAGTAAGGGGGCCCAGGGTGACACCGGGGAGCTGTTTTTT. Its protein is CASKGAQGDTGELFF.

The V call is TRBV2, the J call TRBJ1-1; 10 nucleotides agree with TRBD1. The CDR3 is made up of 16 amino acids. With V trimmed by 5 bases and J by 1 base, 7 bases remained unmatched. CDR1 is SNHLY and CDR2 is FYNNEI in the germline V gene. The CDR3 bases are TGTGCCAGCAGTCTAGGGACAGGGGAGGGGAACACTGAAGCTTTCTTT. Translated, it gives CASSLGTGEGNTEAFF.

The chain employs TRBV5-1 and TRBJ2-1, with D tentatively TRBD1 (6 bases). The germline CDR1 and CDR2 sequences are SGHRS and YFSETQ. The V gene lost 3 bases and the J gene lost 6 bases, with 16 bases spanning the gap. The length of the CDR3 is 15 residues. DNA for the CDR3: TGCGCCAGCAGCTCCTTCCCCGGGACATTCAATGAGCAGTTCTTC. This encodes CASSSFPGTFNEQFF.

This clone was seen just once. This chain links TRBV27 with TRBJ1-3; D unresolved. The ends were cut back, 5 bases at V and 0 bases at J, with 8 bases in the middle. Looked up from germline, CDR1 is MNHEY and CDR2 is SMNVEV (reference sequence). CDR3 length: 14 amino acids. The CDR3, as DNA: TGTGCCAGCAGTCTAACCCCCTCTGGAAACACCATATATTTT. This codes for CASSLTPSGNTIYF.

The chain carries TRBV15 and TRBJ1-3; D gene unclear. The CDR3 extends over 16 amino acids. Germline V lookup: CDR1 LNHNV, CDR2 YYDKDF (reference sequence). The V end lost 1 base, the J end lost 4 bases, and 14 bases lay between the germline ends. In nucleotides, the CDR3 is TGTGCCACCAGCAGAGGTGGCAGTCCCAGGGGAAACACCATATATTTT. It specifies CATSRGGSPRGNTIYF.

The rearrangement links TRBV4-1 to TRBJ1-2; tentatively, D is TRBD1 (5 bases). Germline V gene sequence: CDR1 MGHRA, CDR2 YSYEKL. The V and J ends lost 0 bases and 2 bases respectively, with 13 bases between them. The CDR3 is made up of 16 amino acids. The CDR3 DNA is TGCGCCAGCAGCCAAGAGGTGGGGCAGACCAACTATGGCTACACCTTC. Its protein is CASSQEVGQTNYGYTF.

This chain links TRBV7-9 with TRBJ2-3, with 7 bases lining up with TRBD2. This CDR3 region has 17 residues. The V segment lost 5 bases and the J segment 5 bases; nucleotides outside the gene matches: 16. Germline assignment: CDR1 SEHNR and CDR2 FQNEAQ (reference sequence). The CDR3 spells CASSPTTRGLEVDTQYF. The CDR3 region has the DNA TGTGCCAGCAGCCCTACGACCCGAGGACTAGAGGTAGATACGCAGTATTTT.

The chain has TRBV27 and TRBJ2-7; weak D call: TRBD1 (5 bases). V shed 0 bases and J shed 4 bases, with 7 bases lying between them. From germline, CDR1 is MNHEY and CDR2 SMNVEV (reference sequence). The CDR3 sequence is 13 residues long. This CDR3 reads CASSLSQGYEQYF. In DNA, the CDR3 is TGTGCCAGCAGTTTATCGCAGGGATACGAGCAGTACTTC.

The CDR3 is CASSPRDSPTYEQYF. The CDR3 region has the DNA TGCGCCAGCAGCCCCCGCGACAGTCCCACCTACGAGCAGTACTTC. The gene calls are TRBV4-1 and TRBJ2-7, with D perhaps TRBD1 (5 bases). The CDR3 spans 15 residues. Germline loops: CDR1 MGHRA, CDR2 YSYEKL. Deletions cut 4 bases from V and 2 bases from J, with 15 bases between.

This rearrangement joins TRBV7-3 to TRBJ2-2; tentatively, D is TRBD1 (5 bases). The V gene lost 5 bases and the J gene lost 3 bases, with 13 bases spanning the gap. Per germline, CDR1 SGHTA and CDR2 FQGTGA. The CDR3 is 15 amino acids. CDR3 amino acids: CASSEGIGDTGELFF. The CDR3 bases are TGTGCCAGCAGCGAAGGGATAGGGGACACCGGGGAGCTGTTTTTT. The full variable domain, with the rest looked up from reference TRBV7-3 and TRBJ2-2, is GAGVSQTPSNKVTEKGKYVELRCDPISGHTALYWYRQSLGQGPEFLIYFQGTGAADDSGLPNDRFFAVRPEGSVSTLKIQRTERGDSAVYLCASSEGIGDTGELFFGEGSRLTVL.

This clone appeared once. The genes are TRBV27 and TRBJ2-2, with 11 bases identical to TRBD2. With V trimmed by 6 bases and J by 6 bases, 3 bases remained unmatched. CDR3 length: 14 residues. Germline V gene lookup returns CDR1 MNHEY and CDR2 SMNVEV (reference sequence). CDR3 DNA: TGTGCCAGCAGGCCGGGACTAGCGGCCGGGGAGCTGTTTTTT. Its translation is CASRPGLAAGELFF.

The gene calls are TRBV7-8 and TRBJ1-5; TRBD1 matches 7 bases. Germline CDR1 SGHVS, CDR2 FQNEAQ. This CDR3 comprises 16 residues. Trimming cost V 0 bases and J 6 bases; bases outside gene matches: 8. The CDR3 spells CASSLAVAGQLQPQHF. DNA for the CDR3: TGTGCCAGCAGCTTAGCGGTTGCGGGACAGCTTCAGCCCCAGCATTTT.

The V and J genes are TRBV14 and TRBJ2-7; 14 bases match TRBD2. The CDR3 contains 15 residues. Germline values: CDR1 SGHDN, CDR2 FVKESK. With 0 bases clipped from V and 10 bases from J, the junction kept 5 bases outside the gene matches. The DNA of the CDR3 is TGTGCCAGCAGCCAAGATCCGACTAGCGGGAGGGTACAGTACTTC. Amino acid sequence: CASSQDPTSGRVQYF. Looking up the rest from reference TRBV14 and TRBJ2-7 gives the full variable domain: EAGVTQFPSHSVIEKGQTVTLRCDPISGHDNLYWYRRVMGKEIKFLLHFVKESKQDESGMPNNRFLAERTGGTYSTLKVQPAELEDSGVYFCASSQDPTSGRVQYFGPGTRLTVT.

V gene TRBV6-1 combines with J gene TRBJ1-1; tentative D call: TRBD1 (5 bases). The CDR3 totals 15 residues. Germline V CDR1 and CDR2: MNHNS, SASEGT. Deletions cut 1 base from V and 1 base from J, with 10 bases between. The CDR3 sequence is CASSEEGLRNTEAFF. CDR3 sequence (DNA): TGTGCCAGCAGTGAAGAGGGGTTACGGAACACTGAAGCTTTCTTT.